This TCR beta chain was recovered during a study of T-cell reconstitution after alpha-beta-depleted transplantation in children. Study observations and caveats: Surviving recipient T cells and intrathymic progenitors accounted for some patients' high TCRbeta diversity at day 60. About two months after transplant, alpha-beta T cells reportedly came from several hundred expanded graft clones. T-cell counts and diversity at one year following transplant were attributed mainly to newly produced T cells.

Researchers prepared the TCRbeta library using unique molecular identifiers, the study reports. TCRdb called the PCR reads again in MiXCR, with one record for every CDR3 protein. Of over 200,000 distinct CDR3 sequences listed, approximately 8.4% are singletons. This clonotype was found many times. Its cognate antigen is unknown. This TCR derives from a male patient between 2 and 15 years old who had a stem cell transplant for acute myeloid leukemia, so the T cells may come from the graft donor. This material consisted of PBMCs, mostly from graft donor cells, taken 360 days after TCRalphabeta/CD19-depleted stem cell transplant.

The CDR3 spells CASRGQSFRGGYTF. For the CDR3, the DNA is TGTGCCAGCAGAGGACAGTCCTTTAGGGGGGGCTACACCTTC. The genes are TRBV6-5 and TRBJ1-2; D may be TRBD1 (6 bases). Looked up from germline, CDR1 is MNHEY and CDR2 is SVGAGI. V was trimmed by 6 bases and J by 8 bases, leaving 19 bases between them. The CDR3 totals 14 residues.